A selection of T cell receptor beta chains follows, all from one sample in a study of human T cells and chemical hapten exposure. TCRdb used MiXCR to reprocess the RACE reads, holding one entry per CDR3 protein. The data hold about 47,000 distinct CDR3 sequences, with about 3.5% observed a single time. The sequenced sample consisted of whole blood. These receptors came from a human donor in good health. Some clones in this sample may be carry-over from other donors' samples. Both conserved end residues are trimmed from each CDR3.

>TRBJ2-1|TRBV10-3
AISESFGTSGRTRHEQF
>TRBJ2-3|TRBV5-1
ASSRWGIEDTQY
>TRBJ2-2|TRBV20-1
SAPRWVWREPNTGELF
>TRBJ1-5|TRBV29-1
SAAGGMDQPQH
>TRBJ2-5|TRBV18
ASSPRIAGGEETQY
>TRBJ2-5|TRBV5-1
ASSLESGREGETQY
>TRBJ2-2|TRBV3-1
ASSHVRGSGTGELF
>TRBJ2-7|TRBV12-3/TRBV12-4
ASSRTSGNVRDEQY
>TRBJ2-7|TRBV4-2
ASSPGTVSYEQY
>TRBJ1-1|TRBV29-1
SGQNTEAF
>TRBJ2-3|TRBV11-2
ASSFPARIDTQY
>TRBJ2-7|TRBV11-2
ASSLDPVYPEQY
>TRBJ2-7|TRBV30
ACRTSGILYEQY
>TRBJ1-1|TRBV5-6
ASSLAGGSTF
>TRBJ1-2|TRBV6-1
ASVVGQGFNYGYT
>TRBJ1-1|TRBV7-3
ASSLTLNTEAF
>TRBJ2-1|TRBV5-1
ASSIQGNEQF
>TRBJ2-4|TRBV29-1
SVEPRGSGTKNIQY
>TRBJ2-7|TRBV10-1
ASSEDRMPYEQY
>TRBJ2-3|TRBV3-1
ASSLGLSTDTQY
>TRBJ2-1|TRBV28
ASSSTRAGSYNEQF
>TRBJ2-4|TRBV4-1
ASSNGLVVAKNIQY
>TRBJ2-1|TRBV6-2/TRBV6-3
ASSDYPSYNEQF
>TRBJ2-7|TRBV12-3/TRBV12-4
ASSLFLRGLGLAPKYYEQY
>TRBJ1-3|TRBV6-5
ASSYREGNTIY
>TRBJ2-3|TRBV20-1
SARAPWTSTDTQY
>TRBJ1-5|TRBV5-5
ASSFTGERQPQH
>TRBJ2-1|TRBV19
ASTPGPTYNEQF
>TRBJ2-2|TRBV7-3
ASSLTLAGPNTGELF
>TRBJ2-7|TRBV28
ASSPGLARHEQY
>TRBJ1-2|TRBV12-3/TRBV12-4
ASSLEGPYGYT
>TRBJ2-5|TRBV7-8
ASSWTGPYQETQY
>TRBJ2-1|TRBV7-9
ASSPRDSNNEQF
>TRBJ1-1|TRBV7-3
ASSLTGPNTEAF
>TRBJ2-4|TRBV2
ASSKIAGGSKNIQY
>TRBJ2-1|TRBV9
ASSEDQWGLYNEQF
>TRBJ2-2|TRBV7-6
ASRETSGSYTGELF
>TRBJ1-3|TRBV5-1
ASSFGQHSGNTIY
>TRBJ2-3|TRBV7-3
ASSLSPSTDTQY
>TRBJ1-1|TRBV9
ASSVGGARGTEAF
>TRBJ2-1|TRBV2
ASRSDEQF
>TRBJ2-1|TRBV11-1
ASSHSGSSYNEQF
>TRBJ2-7|TRBV5-4
ASSLGAWDEQY
>TRBJ2-7|TRBV12-3/TRBV12-4
ASSPGLAGINEQY
>TRBJ1-5|TRBV27
ASSSRGGQPQH
>TRBJ1-1|TRBV29-1
SVDDRRYRAF
>TRBJ2-7|TRBV7-9
ASSLARQVLDEQY
>TRBJ2-1|TRBV4-1
ASNPGLAGGTEQF
>TRBJ1-2|TRBV28
ASIPHTGTGGFGYT
>TRBJ1-2|TRBV28
ASSTRSYGYT
>TRBJ2-7|TRBV5-4
ASSSGLAGGYEQY
>TRBJ2-5|TRBV6-2/TRBV6-3
ASSLFQETQY
>TRBJ2-1|TRBV5-4
ASSWEGDAYYNEQF
>TRBJ2-3|TRBV28
ASSTIGSPTDTQY